The 22 T cell receptor beta chains below come from one sample, sequenced in a study of technical replicates of blood from a handful of donors. TCRdb keeps only in-frame clones here, not all; method: immunoSEQ multiplex PCR. The data contain roughly 70,000 clones, over 85% of them singletons. Sequenced: T cells isolated from PBMCs. The receptors were gathered from a human donor in good health.

The J gene is TRBJ1-4, the V gene TRBV30, with D possibly being TRBD1 (5 bases). With 8 bases removed from V and 4 bases from J, the gap between germline ends came to 14 bases. The CDR3 is 13 residues long. The germline V gene encodes CDR1 GTSNPN and CDR2 SVGIG (reference sequence). The CDR3 DNA sequence: TGTGCCCGGACGACAGCTTATAATGAAAAACTGTTTTTT. As protein: CARTTAYNEKLFF.

This CDR3 reads CASSLTSGRYANTGELFF. The DNA of the CDR3 is TGTGCCAGCAGCTTAACTAGCGGGAGGTACGCGAACACCGGGGAGCTGTTTTTT. V is TRBV11-2 and J is TRBJ2-2; 12 bases match TRBD2. V was clipped by 2 bases and J by 0 bases; unmatched bases: 4. In germline, CDR1 is SGHAT, CDR2 FQNNGV. The length of the CDR3 is 18 residues.

The chain links TRBV4-1 to TRBJ1-2; D remains ambiguous. Between the trimmed V and J ends, which lost 0 bases and 5 bases, there was a span of 13 bases. Germline-derived CDR1 and CDR2 are MGHRA and YSYEKL. This CDR3 contains 15 residues. The CDR3 loop is CASSQDLLGKYGYTF. The CDR3 DNA sequence: TGCGCCAGCAGCCAAGATCTACTCGGGAAGTATGGCTACACCTTC.

This chain connects TRBV27 to TRBJ2-7, with D tentatively TRBD1 (6 bases). With 5 bases removed from V and 0 bases from J, the gap between germline ends came to 14 bases. The CDR3 totals 15 residues. Germline V gene lookup returns CDR1 MNHEY and CDR2 SMNVEV (reference sequence). The CDR3 loop reads CASSPQGPSSYEQYF. The CDR3 DNA sequence: TGTGCCAGCAGTCCACAGGGTCCAAGCTCCTACGAGCAGTACTTC.

The chain joins TRBV13 to TRBJ2-1; 7 bases line up with TRBD2. Germline CDR1 PRHDT, CDR2 FYEKMQ (reference sequence). The CDR3 is 15 residues long. Trimming cost V 5 bases and J 2 bases; bases outside gene matches: 6. The CDR3 DNA follows: TGTGCCAGCAGCCTTAAAGCGGGACCCTACAATGAGCAGTTCTTC. Protein product: CASSLKAGPYNEQFF.

The V and J genes are TRBV9 and TRBJ2-1; 7 bases align to TRBD2. The CDR3 is 13 amino acids. Trimming took 7 bases from V and 5 from J; bases not matched to a gene: 6. Germline values: CDR1 SGDLS, CDR2 YYNGEE. The CDR3 DNA is TGTGCCAGCGCTAGCGGAACACACAATGAGCAGTTCTTC. Encoded protein: CASASGTHNEQFF. Together with reference TRBV9 and TRBJ2-1, the CDR3 gives the full variable domain: DSGVTQTPKHLITATGQRVTLRCSPRSGDLSVYWYQQSLDQGLQFLIQYYNGEERAKGNILERFSAQQFPDLHSELNLSSLELGDSALYFCASASGTHNEQFFGPGTRLTVL.

The chain employs TRBV5-4 and TRBJ2-7; TRBD1 might be the D (5 bases). Per the germline V gene, CDR1 is SGHNT and CDR2 is YYREEE (reference sequence). This CDR3 comprises 13 residues. V was pared by 1 base and J by 6 bases, with 11 bases between. CDR3 protein: CASSLQGNREQYF. CDR3 in DNA: TGTGCCAGCAGCTTGCAGGGAAATCGCGAGCAGTACTTC.

This chain joins TRBV9 and TRBJ2-7; D is perhaps TRBD2 (6 bases). The V gene's germline CDR1 is SGDLS and CDR2 YYNGEE. This CDR3 comprises 14 residues. V gave up 2 bases and J gave up 2 bases, with 11 bases separating them. The CDR3 nucleotides are TGTGCCAGCAGCGTGTTCGGGAGCCCCTACGAGCAGTACTTC. Amino acids: CASSVFGSPYEQYF.

This chain links TRBV5-5 with TRBJ2-7; 8 bases map to TRBD1. CDR1 is SGHKS, CDR2 YYEKEE, per germline (reference sequence). The CDR3 is 16 amino acids. With V trimmed by 4 bases and J by 0 bases, 9 bases remained unmatched. The CDR3 sequence: CASSTGTGFSSYEQYF. In DNA form, the CDR3 reads TGTGCCAGCAGCACCGGGACAGGCTTTAGCTCCTACGAGCAGTACTTC.

The chain is built from TRBV7-3 and TRBJ1-2; the match to TRBD1 covers 7 bases. Germline trimming cut 3 bases from V and 8 bases from J; bases unmatched to any gene: 6. Germline loops: CDR1 SGHTA, CDR2 FQGTGA. The CDR3 has 13 residues. CDR3 in amino acids: CASSLGDSSGYTF. DNA for the CDR3: TGTGCCAGCAGCTTGGGGGACAGCTCCGGCTACACCTTC. The complete variable domain, with remaining parts taken from reference TRBV7-3 and TRBJ1-2, reads GAGVSQTPSNKVTEKGKYVELRCDPISGHTALYWYRQSLGQGPEFLIYFQGTGAADDSGLPNDRFFAVRPEGSVSTLKIQRTERGDSAVYLCASSLGDSSGYTFGSGTRLTVV.

The V and J genes are TRBV2 and TRBJ1-5; D ambiguous. The CDR3 is 15 residues long. CDR1 is SNHLY, CDR2 FYNNEI, per germline. Trimming shortened V by 8 bases and J by 4 bases, and 18 bases separated the two germline ends. DNA of the CDR3: TGTGCCAGCGGAGTTAGCATCAGTCTTAATCAGCCCCAGCATTTT. As protein: CASGVSISLNQPQHF.

The J gene is TRBJ2-7, the V gene TRBV14; D unresolved. The CDR3 totals 13 residues. Trimming cost V 2 bases and J 4 bases, with 9 bases left between them. Germline V CDR1 and CDR2: SGHDN, FVKESK. The CDR3 nucleotides read TGTGCCAGCAGCCAAACTCTGCTGTACGAGCAGTACTTC. The encoded protein is CASSQTLLYEQYF.

This chain links TRBV6-1 with TRBJ2-3, with a tentative D call TRBD1 (6 bases). The V and J ends lost 9 bases and 4 bases respectively, with 11 bases between them. This CDR3 spans 12 amino acids. Germline V gene sequence: CDR1 MNHNS, CDR2 SASEGT. The CDR3 nucleotides are TGTGCCAGTTTTTGGGGGCCAGATACGCAGTATTTT. Amino acids: CASFWGPDTQYF.

The chain joins TRBV30 to TRBJ2-7, with 11 nucleotides matching TRBD2. Germline lookup yields CDR1 GTSNPN and CDR2 SVGIG (reference sequence). The ends lost 5 bases at V and 6 bases at J; junction bases unmatched: 18. The CDR3 contains 17 residues. CDR3 DNA: TGTGCCTGGGAGGTCCTAAACTTAGCGGGAGGGCAAGGCGAGCAGTACTTC. Translation gives CAWEVLNLAGGQGEQYF.

The chain recombines TRBV9 with TRBJ2-5; 8 bases map to TRBD1. V gave up 0 bases and J gave up 5 bases; unmatched junction bases: 6. CDR1 and CDR2 from the germline V gene are SGDLS and YYNGEE. CDR3 length: 15 amino acids. CDR3 amino acids: CASSVDQGAGETQYF. The CDR3 nucleotides read TGTGCCAGCAGCGTAGACCAGGGGGCTGGGGAGACCCAGTACTTC.

The genes are TRBV7-9 and TRBJ2-7; 8 nucleotides line up with TRBD1. V dropped 4 bases and J dropped 6; count of bases not matched to a gene: 8. The CDR3 spans 14 residues. The germline CDR1 and CDR2 sequences are SEHNR and FQNEAQ (reference sequence). The CDR3 region is CASSWDRTLAEQYF. The CDR3 region has the DNA TGTGCCAGCAGCTGGGACAGGACCTTAGCCGAGCAGTACTTC.

This CDR3 reads CASNPAGVNYEQYF. Here the CDR3 DNA reads TGTGCCAGCAACCCAGCGGGAGTAAACTACGAGCAGTACTTC. The gene calls are TRBV6-5 and TRBJ2-7; TRBD2 agrees at 8 bases. The CDR3 runs 14 residues. Germline V gene data show CDR1 as MNHEY and CDR2 as SVGAGI. V trimming: 7 bases; J trimming: 3 bases; junction bases outside the gene matches: 8.

J is TRBJ1-2 and V is TRBV5-1; no definite D call. The CDR3 has 14 residues. Trimming cost V 0 bases and J 4 bases, with 10 bases left between them. Germline V gene lookup returns CDR1 SGHRS and CDR2 YFSETQ. The CDR3 here is CASSLAAELYGYTF. Written as DNA, the CDR3 is TGCGCCAGCAGCTTGGCCGCTGAGCTCTATGGCTACACCTTC.

This chain joins TRBV19 and TRBJ2-7; maybe TRBD2 (5 bases). In germline, CDR1 is LNHDA, CDR2 SQIVND (reference sequence). The CDR3 runs to 13 residues. Trimming stripped 3 bases from V and 2 bases from J, with 8 bases between. CDR3 nucleotide sequence: TGTGCCAGTAGTATCGCAGCGGCCTACGAGCAGTACTTC. This sequence encodes CASSIAAAYEQYF.

The chain joins TRBV7-6 to TRBJ1-4, with 7 bases that match TRBD1. CDR3 length: 14 residues. Germline lookup yields CDR1 SGHVS and CDR2 FNYEAQ. J was trimmed by 4 bases and V by 5 bases; bases with no gene match: 4. CDR3 loop: CASSRGQVNEKLFF. The DNA for the CDR3 is TGTGCCAGCAGCCGTGGACAGGTTAATGAAAAACTGTTTTTT.

The J gene is TRBJ2-2, the V gene TRBV5-8; possibly TRBD1 for D (5 bases). With 1 base removed from V and 6 bases from J, the gap between germline ends came to 7 bases. The germline V gene encodes CDR1 SGHTS and CDR2 YDEGEE. This CDR3 is built from 13 residues. CDR3 sequence: CASSLTRAGELFF. The CDR3 DNA sequence: TGTGCCAGCAGCTTGACCAGGGCCGGGGAGCTGTTTTTT.

V and J are TRBV28 and TRBJ1-5; tentatively, D is TRBD1 (6 bases). V lost 6 bases to trimming and J lost 3 bases, with 12 bases between them. The germline gives CDR1 MDHEN, CDR2 SYDVKM. CDR3 length: 14 amino acids. CDR3 in DNA: TGTGCCAGCAGCTACAGGGCCCTCAATCAGCCCCAGCATTTT. This codes for CASSYRALNQPQHF. The full variable domain, completed using reference TRBV28 and TRBJ1-5, is DVKVTQSSRYLVKRTGEKVFLECVQDMDHENMFWYRQDPGLGLRLIYFSYDVKMKEKGDIPEGYSVSREKKERFSLILESASTNQTSMYLCASSYRALNQPQHFGDGTRLSIL.